This passage covers 29 T cell receptor beta chains from one sample sequenced in a study of control samples from healthy donors and cancer patients. Libraries were prepared by immunoSEQ multiplex PCR; TCRdb keeps only in-frame clonotypes and omits some of them. The sample has approximately 160,000 clones, roughly 94% seen once. Source material: blood. All receptors come from a young woman in good health.

This chain uses TRBV4-2 with TRBJ2-2; TRBD1 agrees at 9 bases. The CDR3 has 18 residues. The trim removed 2 bases at V and 1 base at J, leaving 8 bases unmatched. Germline V lookup: CDR1 LGHNA, CDR2 YNFKEQ. The CDR3 is CASSQFYRGRGNTGELFF. In nucleotides, the CDR3 is TGTGCCAGCAGCCAATTTTACAGGGGGCGCGGGAACACCGGGGAGCTGTTTTTT.

The chain carries TRBV2 and TRBJ2-6, with 10 bases aligning to TRBD2. CDR1 is SNHLY, CDR2 FYNNEI, per germline. V lost 7 bases to trimming and J lost 2 bases; unmatched junction nucleotides: 11. This CDR3 is 18 amino acids long. CDR3 region: CASTYALAGRPGANVLTF. In DNA form, the CDR3 reads TGTGCCAGCACCTACGCACTAGCGGGGAGACCTGGGGCCAACGTCCTGACTTTC.

J is TRBJ2-3 and V is TRBV7-8; TRBD2 matches 10 bases. Germline V gives CDR1 SGHVS, CDR2 FQNEAQ. The V segment lost 1 base and the J segment 0 bases; nucleotides outside the gene matches: 4. The CDR3 has 17 amino acids. The CDR3 coding sequence is TGTGCCAGCAGCTTAGTGAGTAGCGGGGGGAGCACAGATACGCAGTATTTT. Translated, it gives CASSLVSSGGSTDTQYF.

In this sample, this clone turned up once. This sequence joins TRBV6-1 and TRBJ2-3, with 8 nucleotides matching TRBD2. CDR3 length: 14 residues. The V and J ends lost 11 bases and 3 bases, in that order; junction bases with no gene match: 10. Germline V gene data show CDR1 as MNHNS and CDR2 as SASEGT. The CDR3 DNA sequence: TGTGCCGGAGCGGGGGCTTCTCGGACAGATACGCAGTATTTT. This translates into CAGAGASRTDTQYF.

This chain joins TRBV7-9 and TRBJ2-1; D might be TRBD2 (7 bases). Deletions cut 3 bases from V and 5 bases from J, with 23 bases between. The CDR3 is 18 residues long. The germline V gene has CDR1 SEHNR and CDR2 FQNEAQ (reference sequence). CDR3 bases: TGTGCCAGCAGCTTCCCGGTGGGGAAGGGAGGGGGGGACAATGAGCAGTTCTTC. It is translated as CASSFPVGKGGGDNEQFF.

This chain connects TRBV4-1 to TRBJ2-3; 7 bases agree with TRBD2. The CDR3 covers 17 residues. Per germline, CDR1 MGHRA and CDR2 YSYEKL. V lost 2 bases, J lost 3 bases, and 11 bases stayed unmatched. The CDR3 nucleotides read TGCGCCAGCAGCCAAAGATCGCCTAGCGGAGGAACAGATACGCAGTATTTT. It codes for CASSQRSPSGGTDTQYF.

The genes are TRBV10-1 and TRBJ2-5, with 8 bases aligning to TRBD2. Losses at the gene ends were 5 bases for V and 5 bases for J; bases not matched to a gene: 10. Germline loops: CDR1 WNHNN, CDR2 SYGVQD (reference sequence). This CDR3 spans 15 amino acids. CDR3 region: CASSSGLVRGETQYF. CDR3 in DNA: TGCGCCAGCAGTTCGGGACTAGTTCGGGGTGAGACCCAGTACTTC.

This chain uses TRBV3-1 (or the pseudogene TRBV3-2) with TRBJ1-1; 9 nucleotides line up with TRBD1. From germline, CDR1 is LGHDT and CDR2 YNNKEL (reference sequence). J was trimmed by 2 bases and V by 3 bases; bases with no gene match: 4. This CDR3 contains 15 residues. CDR3 protein: CASSQGGQGNTEAFF. In DNA form, the CDR3 reads TGTGCCAGCAGCCAGGGGGGACAGGGAAACACTGAAGCTTTCTTT.

The chain is built from TRBV19 and TRBJ1-3; D is unresolved. Per the germline V gene, CDR1 is LNHDA and CDR2 is SQIVND (reference sequence). Trimming pared 6 bases from V and 1 base from J, leaving 13 bases between. The CDR3 runs 15 residues. CDR3 in amino acids: CASRLSGWSGNTIYF. The CDR3 nucleotides read TGTGCCAGTAGGCTAAGTGGATGGTCTGGAAACACCATATATTTT.

About this clone itself: Compared with germline, one end of the junction differs, possibly owing to a read error. V usage is TRBV27 and J usage is TRBJ1-3; D gene uncertain. The length of the CDR3 is 15 residues. Germline V gives CDR1 MNHEY, CDR2 SMNVEV (reference sequence). The CDR3 bases are TGTGCCGGCAGCCCTGGACTTGGAGCTGGAAACACCATATATTTT. This translates into CAGSPGLGAGNTIYF.

The rearrangement joins TRBV6-2 or TRBV6-3 to TRBJ1-6, with D perhaps matching TRBD1 (5 bases). The germline V and J ends were trimmed by 6 bases and 4 bases, with 13 bases remaining between them. Germline V gene lookup returns CDR1 MNHEY and CDR2 SVGEGT. This CDR3 has 15 amino acids. Here the CDR3 reads CASSWAGGYNSPLHF. In DNA form, the CDR3 reads TGTGCCAGCAGCTGGGCCGGGGGATATAATTCACCCCTCCACTTT.

This chain links TRBV6-5 with TRBJ1-2, with D unclear. Germline V gene lookup returns CDR1 MNHEY and CDR2 SVGAGI. This CDR3 contains 12 residues. The V end lost 6 bases, the J end lost 0 bases, and 5 bases lay between the germline ends. CDR3 nucleotide sequence: TGTGCCAGCAGCCGTTCTAACTATGGCTACACCTTC. This translates into CASSRSNYGYTF.

The CDR3: CASSLILAVPYNEQFF. The CDR3 DNA reads as TGTGCCAGCAGTTTAATATTGGCGGTCCCCTACAATGAGCAGTTCTTC. The genes are TRBV28 and TRBJ2-1; D remains ambiguous. Looked up from germline, CDR1 is MDHEN and CDR2 is SYDVKM. V shed 2 bases and J shed 2 bases, with 13 bases lying between them. The CDR3 totals 16 residues.

The chain recombines TRBV5-1 with TRBJ2-5; D is unclear. Germline lookup yields CDR1 SGHRS and CDR2 YFSETQ. The CDR3 has 15 amino acids. V lost 1 base and J 2 bases, leaving 12 bases between the germline ends. The CDR3 region is CASSLTVPKQETQYF. CDR3 bases: TGCGCCAGCAGCTTGACAGTCCCTAAGCAAGAGACCCAGTACTTC.

The rearrangement joins TRBV2 to TRBJ2-7; no clear D. The CDR3 contains 10 residues. The V end lost 8 bases, the J end lost 0 bases, and 2 bases lay between the germline ends. The germline V gene has CDR1 SNHLY and CDR2 FYNNEI. The chain's CDR3 is CASDSYEQYF. DNA for the CDR3: TGTGCCAGCGACTCCTACGAGCAGTACTTC.

This chain links TRBV3-1 (or the pseudogene TRBV3-2) with TRBJ2-3; 7 bases map to TRBD2. The CDR3 is 16 residues long. V dropped 1 base and J dropped 4; count of bases not matched to a gene: 8. Per germline, CDR1 LGHDT and CDR2 YNNKEL (reference sequence). The CDR3 sequence is CASSQARLARADTQYF. CDR3 nucleotides: TGTGCCAGCAGCCAAGCCCGACTAGCTCGAGCAGATACGCAGTATTTT.

The rearrangement links TRBV6-5 to TRBJ1-2, with D uncertain. CDR1 is MNHEY, CDR2 SVGAGI, per germline. The CDR3 covers 14 residues. V lost 2 bases to trimming and J lost 0 bases, with 7 bases between them. Here the CDR3 DNA reads TGTGCCAGCAGTTACGAAGGGCCTAACTATGGCTACACCTTC. Translating it yields CASSYEGPNYGYTF.

This rearrangement joins TRBV10-3 to TRBJ2-7; unclear D gene. Looked up from germline, CDR1 is ENHRY and CDR2 is SYGVKD. Trimming cost V 0 bases and J 3 bases, with 9 bases left between them. The CDR3 length is 14 residues. The CDR3 here is CAISESADSYEQYF. The CDR3 DNA follows: TGTGCCATCAGTGAGTCGGCGGATAGCTACGAGCAGTACTTC.

The rearrangement joins TRBV5-1 to TRBJ1-6, with D maybe TRBD1 (5 bases). Germline-derived CDR1 and CDR2 are SGHRS and YFSETQ. V lost 7 bases and J lost 7, with 18 bases in between. This CDR3 is built from 15 residues. The CDR3 nucleotides are TGCGCCAGCTTCAACCCCGGGACGGACAATTCACCCCTCCACTTT. Its translation is CASFNPGTDNSPLHF. The variable domain in full, completed from reference TRBV5-1 and TRBJ1-6, reads KAGVTQTPRYLIKTRGQQVTLSCSPISGHRSVSWYQQTPGQGLQFLFEYFSETQRNKGNFPGRFSGRQFSNSRSEMNVSTLELGDSALYLCASFNPGTDNSPLHFGNGTRLTVT.

This clone was found a few times. CDR3 DNA: TGCGCCAGCAGCCAAGTCCCAATCATTGATCAGCCCCAGCATTTT. Residues: CASSQVPIIDQPQHF. The rearrangement joins TRBV4-1 to TRBJ1-5, with unresolved D. V lost 1 base to trimming and J lost 5 bases, with 12 bases between them. The CDR3 runs 15 residues. The germline gives CDR1 MGHRA, CDR2 YSYEKL.

This sequence joins TRBV5-1 and TRBJ1-5; no clear D. Looked up from germline, CDR1 is SGHRS and CDR2 is YFSETQ. V lost 1 base and J 1 base, leaving 3 bases between the germline ends. The CDR3 extends over 13 amino acids. The CDR3 is CASSLMSNQPQHF. The CDR3 nucleotides are TGCGCCAGCAGCTTGATGAGCAATCAGCCCCAGCATTTT.

This chain connects TRBV9 to TRBJ2-5; 10 nucleotides agree with TRBD2. V shed 7 bases and J 2 bases; nucleotides not matched to a gene: 8. The germline V gene has CDR1 SGDLS and CDR2 YYNGEE. The CDR3 spans 15 residues. In DNA form, the CDR3 reads TGTGCCAGCGGGACCCTACTAGCGGGACAAGAGACCCAGTACTTC. Translating it yields CASGTLLAGQETQYF.

V gene TRBV6-5 combines with J gene TRBJ1-6; D is uncertain. Trimming took off 4 bases at V and 0 bases at J, with 10 bases between the two ends. Germline-derived CDR1 and CDR2 are MNHEY and SVGAGI. The CDR3 is made up of 16 amino acids. The CDR3 coding sequence is TGTGCCAGCAGTTCTTGGCTAAGCTCCTATAATTCACCCCTCCACTTT. It translates to CASSSWLSSYNSPLHF.

The chain has TRBV9 and TRBJ2-7; D may be TRBD1 (6 bases). Germline V CDR1 and CDR2: SGDLS, YYNGEE. The CDR3 runs to 14 residues. Trimming pared 2 bases from V and 3 bases from J, leaving 12 bases between. CDR3: CASSVSRDIYEQYF. The CDR3 DNA reads as TGTGCCAGCAGCGTCTCCCGGGACATCTACGAGCAGTACTTC.

This rearrangement joins TRBV6-1 to TRBJ2-1, with D possibly called TRBD1 or TRBD2 (5 bases each). This CDR3 region has 17 residues. Trimming took 2 bases from V and 4 from J, leaving 18 bases between them. Per the germline V gene, CDR1 is MNHNS and CDR2 is SASEGT. The CDR3 spells CASSEYRDPPDYNEQFF. CDR3 nucleotides: TGTGCCAGCAGTGAATACCGGGACCCCCCTGATTACAATGAGCAGTTCTTC.

The chain employs TRBV10-2 and TRBJ1-5; D uncertain. Trimming stripped 4 bases from V and 0 bases from J, with 7 bases between. Germline CDR1 reads WSHSY; CDR2 reads SAAADI. This CDR3 has 14 amino acids. CDR3 nucleotides: TGCGCCAGCAGTGTAAAGGGTAGCAATCAGCCCCAGCATTTT. Translating it yields CASSVKGSNQPQHF.

This chain joins TRBV28 and TRBJ1-5; TRBD1 matches at 7 bases. The ends lost 4 bases at V and 3 bases at J; junction bases unmatched: 6. The germline CDR1 and CDR2 sequences are MDHEN and SYDVKM. This CDR3 has 15 residues. For the CDR3, the DNA is TGTGCCAGCAGTTCACAGGGACAGTTCAATCAGCCCCAGCATTTT. This translates into CASSSQGQFNQPQHF.

In the case of this clone: One end of the junction is discordant with germline, which a read error may explain. The chain employs TRBV20-1 and TRBJ1-1, with D hard to call. Germline-derived CDR1 and CDR2 are DFQATT and SNEGSKA (reference sequence). This CDR3 is built from 10 residues. CDR3 residues: CSARDTEAFF. CDR3 DNA: TGCAGTGCCAGAGACACTGAAGCTTTCTTT.

The V gene is TRBV12-3 or TRBV12-4, the J gene TRBJ2-1; D call uncertain. The CDR3 contains 12 residues. Trimming stripped 5 bases from V and 4 bases from J, with 6 bases between. The CDR3 loop is CASSVMYNEQFF. The DNA for the CDR3 is TGTGCCAGCAGTGTCATGTACAATGAGCAGTTCTTC.